The sequence of this T cell receptor (beta chain) was determined in a study of T cell responses to AZD1222 COVID-19 vaccine (dated by TCRdb to the early 2020s). For context, the study as a whole: TCR sequencing was performed for 230 to 250 trial participants, of whom around 210 were given two doses of AZD1222 and approximately 26 were given two doses of MenACWY control vaccine. Enrollment into the trials was organized by age into subgroups of 18-55, 56-69 and 70-plus years, and those subgroups contained about 150, 27 and 61 TCR-sequenced participants, respectively. The paper's findings and limits, for the study overall: In the small 56-69-year group, the increase in depth fell short of significance, most likely because of low power. Reportedly, close to half of the unique spike-specific TCRs recognized epitopes lying outside the regions that are mutated in the B.1.351 and B.1.1.7 variants. CD4 TCRs associated with the vaccine covered the entire spike protein, and the dominant responses were in regions 160-218 and 743-854. No day 14 peak-response samples were available, so repertoires were characterized only after the peak T cell response. Spike-specific TCR breadth and depth rose significantly after two AZD1222 doses compared with day 0 and with MenACWY recipients. Conclusions about previously exposed vaccinees are limited, since just five or six AZD1222 recipients were seropositive for SARS-CoV-2 at baseline. Participants were mostly white British and included more females than males, and it was suggested by the authors that clonal diversity may have been underestimated.

In its sample, this clone was seen a few times. It lacks a known antigen. No much larger clonotype is one base removed from it; base qualities were not supplied. Sample time point, as interpreted from the label and publication: about 28 days (+/-7) after the second vaccine dose. Because spike-specific TCR depth and breadth did not differ between the two schedules, AZD1222 recipients who got a second dose at roughly 4 weeks were pooled with those who got a second dose at roughly 12 weeks. Samples from vaccinated people were obtained from the UK trials COV001 and COV002, which included a single-blind randomized controlled phase 2/3 trial of AZD1222 (ChAdOx1 nCoV-19) in healthy adults. Trial participant PBMC samples were collected at day 0 and day 28 after the second dose for TCRbeta chain sequencing. The CDR3 covers 13 residues, taking in both the cysteine and the phenylalanine. Of the read, only the CDR3 DNA is kept; its 39 bases are in frame from base 1. CDR1 and CDR2 were assigned from the germline V gene as SNHLY and FYNNEI. At the junction V is shortened by 2 bases and J by 8 bases, with 12 bases in between.

The CDR3 regions of human TCRbeta chains were analyzed by immunosequencing. The authors' pipeline ran thus. Repertoire TCRs were checked for matches against a reference library of SARS-CoV-2-specific TCRs that had been generated using the MIRA antigen-specificity platform. Breadth was defined as the fraction of unique TCRs that were SARS-CoV-2-associated, and depth was defined as the fraction of total T cells that were SARS-CoV-2-associated. Using the MIRA data, each spike-specific TCR was assigned both to the spike region to which the TCR was reactive and to a CD4 or CD8 class. Log10-transformed breadth and depth values were compared by one-way ANOVA with Sidak's multiple comparisons tests. Held by TCRdb, this immuneACCESS table contains in-frame sequences only and omits some clones. Under half of the omission traces to an unresolved V gene where checked; the cause of the rest is unknown. That table is the source of V, J and clone size, and D and trimming were worked out from the DNA. The sample records some 110,000 clones, roughly 90% of which are singletons. The biggest ten clones account for 7.1% of the sample.

Here the chain combines TRBV2 and TRBJ1-2; the D gene assignment is ambiguous. The sequence derives from an adult who received the AZD1222 COVID-19 vaccine. The sequenced sample was peripheral blood, obtained 28 days after the second AZD1222 dose. The nucleotides read TGTGCCAGCAGTGAAACGGGGATGCGGGGCTACACCTTC. It is translated as CASSETGMRGYTF.